This T cell receptor beta chain was observed in a study of T cell clonality in common variable immunodeficiency. Notes on the study in general: TCRbeta clonality was increased in CVID versus healthy controls. CVID patient heterogeneity limited repertoire-clinical complication correlations.

Germline V gives CDR1 SGDLS, CDR2 YYNGEE. CDR3 length: 16 residues. V was clipped by 0 bases and J by 3 bases; unmatched bases: 4. This clone was picked up many times. Its cognate antigen is unknown. The CDR3 goes on 3 residues after the read ends, and that part is filled in from the germline J gene. This table comes from immunoSEQ multiplex PCR, and its TCRdb copy is limited to in-frame clones, with some not included. The sample is made up of about 81,000 clones, none counted only once. The chain recombines TRBV9 with TRBJ2-1; 9 bases agree with TRBD2. This sequence originates from a person aged 18 to 69 in good health. Material for sequencing was peripheral blood mononuclear cells. The CDR3 reads CASSVGLSGSYNEQFF. CDR3 DNA, as far as it was read: TGTGCCAGCAGCGTAGGCCTTAGCGGGAGCTACAATGAG.